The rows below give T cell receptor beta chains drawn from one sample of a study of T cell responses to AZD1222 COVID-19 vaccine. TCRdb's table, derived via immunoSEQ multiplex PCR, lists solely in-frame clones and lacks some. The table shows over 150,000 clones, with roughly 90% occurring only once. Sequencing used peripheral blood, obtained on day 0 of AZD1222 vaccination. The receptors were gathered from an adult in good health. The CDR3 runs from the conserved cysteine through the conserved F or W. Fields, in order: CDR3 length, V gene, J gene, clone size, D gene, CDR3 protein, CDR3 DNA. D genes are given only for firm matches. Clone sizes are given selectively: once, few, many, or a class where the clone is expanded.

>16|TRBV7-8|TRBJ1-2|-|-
CASSPTVTPSSDGYTF
TGTGCCAGCAGCCCCACAGTGACCCCCTCGTCGGATGGCTACACCTTC
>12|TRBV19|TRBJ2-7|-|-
CASSADTYEQYF
TGTGCCAGTAGTGCGGACACGTACGAGCAGTACTTC
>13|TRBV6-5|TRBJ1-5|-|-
CASSPRRYQPQHF
TGTGCCAGCAGTCCTCGCCGGTATCAGCCCCAGCATTTT
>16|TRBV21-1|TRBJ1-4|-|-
CASSTQRVAGREKLFF
TGTGCCAGCAGCACCCAAAGGGTGGCAGGGAGGGAAAAACTGTTTTTT
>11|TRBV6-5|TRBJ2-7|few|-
CASRRGDEQYF
TGTGCCAGCAGGAGGGGTGACGAGCAGTACTTC
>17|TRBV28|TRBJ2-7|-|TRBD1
CASSLPPPGQYDNEQYF
TGTGCCAGCAGTTTACCACCTCCGGGACAGTACGACAACGAGCAGTACTTC
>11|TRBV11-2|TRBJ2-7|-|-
CASRNAYEQYF
TGTGCCAGCAGGAACGCCTACGAGCAGTACTTC
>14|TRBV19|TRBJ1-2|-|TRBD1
CASSIGQGVGGYTF
TGTGCCAGTAGTATTGGGCAGGGGGTCGGTGGCTACACCTTC
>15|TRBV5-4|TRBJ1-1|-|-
CASSLGLSGYTEAFF
TGTGCCAGCAGCTTGGGGTTAAGTGGGTACACTGAAGCTTTCTTT
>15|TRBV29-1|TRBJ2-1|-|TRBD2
CSVEPRTGGLNEQFF
TGCAGCGTTGAGCCCCGGACGGGGGGGCTTAATGAGCAGTTCTTC
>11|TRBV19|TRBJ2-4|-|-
CASGGLNIQYF
TGTGCCAGCGGGGGCCTGAACATTCAGTACTTC
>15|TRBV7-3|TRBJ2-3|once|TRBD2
CASSKLAASTDTQYF
TGTGCCAGCAGCAAACTAGCGGCTAGCACAGATACGCAGTATTTT
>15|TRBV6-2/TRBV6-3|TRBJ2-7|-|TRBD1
CASSQGQISVYEQYF
TGTGCCAGCAGTCAGGGACAGATAAGTGTCTACGAGCAGTACTTC
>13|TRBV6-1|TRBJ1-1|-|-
CASSEVQGTEAFF
TGTGCCAGCAGTGAAGTGCAGGGCACTGAAGCTTTCTTT
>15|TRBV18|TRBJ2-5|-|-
CASSPRVGRQETQYF
TGTGCCAGCTCACCACGGGTGGGGAGACAAGAGACCCAGTACTTC
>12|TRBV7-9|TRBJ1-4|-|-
CASSGYNEKLFF
TGTGCCAGCTCCGGGTATAATGAAAAACTGTTTTTT
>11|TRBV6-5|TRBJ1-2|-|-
CASSRGQIYTF
TGTGCCAGCAGTAGAGGACAAATCTACACCTTC
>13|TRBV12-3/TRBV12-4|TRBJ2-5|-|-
CASRRTDQETQYF
TGTGCCAGCAGGCGGACGGACCAAGAGACCCAGTACTTC
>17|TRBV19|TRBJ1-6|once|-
CASSTGPPEGRNSPLHF
TGTGCCAGTAGTACAGGCCCGCCGGAGGGTAGGAATTCACCCCTCCACTTT
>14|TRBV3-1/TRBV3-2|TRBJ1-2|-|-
CASSQGSGNYGYTF
TGTGCCAGCAGCCAAGGCTCTGGTAACTATGGCTACACCTTC
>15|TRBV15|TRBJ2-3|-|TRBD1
CATSKQGATTDTQYF
TGTGCCACCAGCAAACAGGGGGCCACCACAGATACGCAGTATTTT
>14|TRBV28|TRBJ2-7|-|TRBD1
CASRRTGDLSEQYF
TGTGCCAGCAGGCGGACAGGGGATTTGTCCGAGCAGTACTTC
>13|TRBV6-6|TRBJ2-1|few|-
CASSLVDLNEQFF
TGTGCCAGCAGCCTCGTGGATCTTAATGAGCAGTTCTTC
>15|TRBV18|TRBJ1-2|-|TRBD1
CASLPTGNPSYGYTF
TGTGCCAGCTTACCGACAGGGAACCCCTCCTATGGCTACACCTTC
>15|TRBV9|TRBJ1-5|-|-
CASSVSPGRNQPQHF
TGTGCCAGCAGCGTGTCCCCAGGGAGGAATCAGCCCCAGCATTTT
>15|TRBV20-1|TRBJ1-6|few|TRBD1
CSASGQGIGFSPLHF
TGCAGTGCTAGTGGACAGGGAATAGGTTTTTCACCCCTCCACTTT
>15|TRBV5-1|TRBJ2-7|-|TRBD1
CASSLPGQGVVEQYF
TGCGCCAGCAGCTTGCCGGGACAGGGGGTGGTCGAGCAGTACTTC
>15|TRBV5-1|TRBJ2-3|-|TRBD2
CASSPSGPAIDTQYF
TGCGCCAGCAGCCCTAGCGGTCCTGCGATAGATACGCAGTATTTT
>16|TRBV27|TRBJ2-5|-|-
CASSLVGHGRGETQYF
TGTGCCAGCAGTCTCGTGGGGCATGGACGGGGAGAGACCCAGTACTTC
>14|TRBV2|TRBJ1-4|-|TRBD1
CASSRDRDNEKLFF
TGTGCCAGCAGCCGGGACAGGGATAATGAAAAACTGTTTTTT
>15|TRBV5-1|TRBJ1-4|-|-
CASSFTRATNEKLFF
TGCGCCAGCAGCTTTACACGTGCAACTAATGAAAAACTGTTTTTT
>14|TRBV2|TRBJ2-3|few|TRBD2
CASSGLADTDTQYF
TGTGCCAGCTCGGGACTAGCGGACACAGATACGCAGTATTTT
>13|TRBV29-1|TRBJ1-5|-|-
CSVVADSNQPQHF
TGCAGCGTTGTAGCAGATAGCAATCAGCCCCAGCATTTT
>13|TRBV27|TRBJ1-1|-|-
CASSLGPNTEAFF
TGTGCCAGCAGTCTCGGGCCCAACACTGAAGCTTTCTTT
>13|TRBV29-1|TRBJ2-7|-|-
CSVTPGSSYEQYF
TGCAGCGTCACCCCCGGGAGCTCCTACGAGCAGTACTTC